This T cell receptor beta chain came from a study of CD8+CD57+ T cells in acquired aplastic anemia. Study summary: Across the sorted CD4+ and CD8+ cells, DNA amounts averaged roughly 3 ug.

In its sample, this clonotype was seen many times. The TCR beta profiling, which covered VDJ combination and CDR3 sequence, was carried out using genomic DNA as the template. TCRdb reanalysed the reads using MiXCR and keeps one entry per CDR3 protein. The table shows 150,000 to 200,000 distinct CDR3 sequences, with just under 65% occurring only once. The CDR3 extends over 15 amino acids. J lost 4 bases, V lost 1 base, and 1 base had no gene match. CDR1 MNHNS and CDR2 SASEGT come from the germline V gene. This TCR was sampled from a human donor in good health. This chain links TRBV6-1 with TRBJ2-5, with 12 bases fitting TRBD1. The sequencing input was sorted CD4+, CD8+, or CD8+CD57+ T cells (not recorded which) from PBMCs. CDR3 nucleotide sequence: TGTGCCAGCAGTGAAGGGGGACAGGGGGCAGAGACCCAGTACTTC. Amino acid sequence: CASSEGGQGAETQYF.